Included here is one T cell receptor (beta chain) sequence, with context. This record comes from a study of blood T cell repertoires in COVID-19. The wider study: Acute and convalescent COVID-19 samples came from the United States, Italy and Spain. From T cells, B-cell-depleted T cells, or PBMCs came the material, which was cDNA or gDNA.

The assay was immunoSEQ multiplex PCR, and TCRdb's table has in-frame clones only and misses some. The sample lists about 130,000 clones; around 86% were seen once. Individuals aged about 18 to 89 years were recruited from fewer than 25 US areas. Sample: PBMCs or T cells enriched from blood (not recorded which). This TCR was sampled from a man aged 25-45 years who had recovered from COVID-19.

The DNA of the CDR3 is TGTGCCAGCAGTTTATTCGCTTGGACAGGGGAGCAAAATGAAAAACTGTTTTTT. Protein product: CASSLFAWTGEQNEKLFF. The chain carries TRBV27 and TRBJ1-4; 9 bases align to TRBD1. From germline, CDR1 is MNHEY and CDR2 SMNVEV (reference sequence). The CDR3 consists of 18 residues. V gave up 1 base and J gave up 5 bases; unmatched junction bases: 11.